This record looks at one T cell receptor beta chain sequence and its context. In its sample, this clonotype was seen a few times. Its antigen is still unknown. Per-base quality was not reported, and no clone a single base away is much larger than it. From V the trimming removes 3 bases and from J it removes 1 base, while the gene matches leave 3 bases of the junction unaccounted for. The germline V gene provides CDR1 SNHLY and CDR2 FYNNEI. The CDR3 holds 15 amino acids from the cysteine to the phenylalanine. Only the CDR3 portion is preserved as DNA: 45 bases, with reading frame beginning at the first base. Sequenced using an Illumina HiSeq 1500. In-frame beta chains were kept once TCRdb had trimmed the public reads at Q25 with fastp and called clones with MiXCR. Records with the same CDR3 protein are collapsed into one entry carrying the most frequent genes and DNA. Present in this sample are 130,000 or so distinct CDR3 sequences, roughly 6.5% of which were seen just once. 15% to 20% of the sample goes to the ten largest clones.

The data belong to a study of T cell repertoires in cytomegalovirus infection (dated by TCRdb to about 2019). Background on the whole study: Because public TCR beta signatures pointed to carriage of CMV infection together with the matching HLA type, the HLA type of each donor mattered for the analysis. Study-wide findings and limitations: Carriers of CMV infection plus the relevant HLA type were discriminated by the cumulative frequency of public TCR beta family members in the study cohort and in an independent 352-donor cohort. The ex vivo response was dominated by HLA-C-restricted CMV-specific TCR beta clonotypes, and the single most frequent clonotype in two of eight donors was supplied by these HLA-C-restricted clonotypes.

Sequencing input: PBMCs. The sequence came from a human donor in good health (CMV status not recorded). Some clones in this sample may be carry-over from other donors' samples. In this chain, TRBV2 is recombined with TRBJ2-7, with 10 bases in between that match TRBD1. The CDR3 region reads CASSEWGQGSYEQYF. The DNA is TGTGCCAGCAGTGAGTGGGGACAGGGGTCCTACGAGCAGTACTTC. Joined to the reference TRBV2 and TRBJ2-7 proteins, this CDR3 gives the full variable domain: EPEVTQTPSHQVTQMGQEVILRCVPISNHLYFYWYRQILGQKVEFLVSFYNNEISEKSEIFDDQFSVERPDGSNFTLKIRSTKLEDSAMYFCASSEWGQGSYEQYFGPGTRLTVT.